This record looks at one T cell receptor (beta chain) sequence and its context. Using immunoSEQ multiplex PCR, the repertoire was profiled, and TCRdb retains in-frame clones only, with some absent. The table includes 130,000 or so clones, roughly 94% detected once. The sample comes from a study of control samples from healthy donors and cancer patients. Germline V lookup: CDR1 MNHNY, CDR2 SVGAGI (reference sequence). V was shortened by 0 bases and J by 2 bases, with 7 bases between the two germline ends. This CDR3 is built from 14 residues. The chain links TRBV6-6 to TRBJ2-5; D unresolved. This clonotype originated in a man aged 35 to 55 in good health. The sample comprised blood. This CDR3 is CASSYSLNQETQYF. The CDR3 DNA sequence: TGTGCCAGCAGTTACTCTCTAAATCAAGAGACCCAGTACTTC.